Here is one T cell receptor beta chain with its context. The antigen remains unidentified. The germline V and J ends were trimmed by 6 bases and 2 bases, with 14 bases remaining between them. The CDR3 consists of 14 residues. The data were obtained in a study of cytomegalovirus exposure and HLA in healthy donors. The overall study: A later analysis reported the 120 or so validation repertoires used the same platform as the 550 to 800 first-cohort repertoires. Whole-study findings and limits: Altogether, 150 to 200 TCR beta chains were recorded as cytomegalovirus-associated. Among the CMV-associated chains, a few were confirmed in vitro as specific for CMV antigens.

Some clones are missing from TCRdb's copy, which holds only in-frame ones; the method was immunoSEQ multiplex PCR. The sample lists over 60,000 clones, roughly 95% occurring once. Sequenced sample: PBMCs. J is TRBJ1-2 and V is TRBV5-3; D possibly corresponds to TRBD1 (5 bases). TRBV5-3 belongs to the ORF category, with a function that is uncertain. The sequence was obtained from a man younger than 35 in good health and CMV-seronegative. CDR3 nucleotides: TGTGCCAGAACCAAGGGGCCTGCGAACTATGGCTACACCTTC. Its translation is CARTKGPANYGYTF.